The rows below give T cell receptor beta chains drawn from one sample of a study of blood T cells in healthy people across ages. TCRdb used MiXCR to reprocess the 5' RACE reads, holding one entry per CDR3 protein. This sample yields hundreds of thousands of distinct CDR3 sequences, of which about 51% are seen a single time; about 13% belongs to the top ten. Sequences were obtained from blood. The receptors here all came from a woman over 75 in good health. The CDR3 runs from the conserved cysteine through the conserved F or W. D genes are given only for firm matches. Clone size is stated in some rows and not others, as once, few, many or a class when expanded.

len	v_gene	abundance	j_gene	d_gene	CDR3aa	CDR3nt
14	TRBV27	-	TRBJ2-2	-	CASSLMGAAGELFF	TGTGCCAGCAGTTTAATGGGGGCCGCCGGGGAGCTGTTTTTT
14	TRBV6-7	-	TRBJ1-5	-	CASSYRTVNQPQHF	TGTGCCAGCAGTTACCGGACAGTGAATCAGCCCCAGCATTTT
14	TRBV5-1	-	TRBJ1-1	-	CASSFRNMNTEAFF	TGCGCCAGCAGCTTTCGCAACATGAACACTGAAGCTTTCTTT
17	TRBV27	many	TRBJ2-3	TRBD2	CASSFAVTSGGADTQYF	TGTGCCAGCAGTTTTGCCGTTACTAGCGGGGGGGCAGATACGCAGTATTTT
15	TRBV3-1	-	TRBJ2-3	TRBD1	CASSQFGTGVDTQYF	TGTGCCAGCAGCCAATTCGGGACAGGGGTGGATACGCAGTATTTT
16	TRBV18	few	TRBJ2-7	-	CASSPNTGLGFYEQYF	TGTGCCAGCTCACCCAACACCGGCCTAGGGTTCTACGAGCAGTACTTC
14	TRBV12-3/TRBV12-4	many	TRBJ2-3	-	CASTRRVSTDTQYF	TGTGCCAGCACCCGGAGGGTTAGCACAGATACGCAGTATTTT
14	TRBV7-2	-	TRBJ2-1	-	CASSLLAGNYEQFF	TGTGCCAGCAGCTTATTAGCAGGCAACTATGAGCAGTTCTTC
15	TRBV24-1	few	TRBJ2-3	-	CATSATGASTDTQYF	TGTGCCACCAGTGCTACGGGGGCTAGCACAGATACGCAGTATTTT
14	TRBV29-1	many	TRBJ2-1	-	CSVGAGPSYNEQFF	TGCAGCGTCGGCGCGGGACCGTCCTACAATGAGCAGTTCTTC
12	TRBV25-1	-	TRBJ1-1	-	CASGAGNTEAFF	TGTGCCAGCGGCGCGGGGAACACTGAAGCTTTCTTT
15	TRBV12-3/TRBV12-4	-	TRBJ2-7	TRBD2	CASSLNRGVSYEQYF	TGTGCCAGCAGTTTAAATCGGGGGGTTTCCTACGAGCAGTACTTC
11	TRBV6-2/TRBV6-3	-	TRBJ2-1	-	CASSYSTKQFF	TGTGCCAGCAGTTACTCGACTAAGCAGTTCTTC
14	TRBV4-1	-	TRBJ1-4	-	CASSPGMIDEKLFF	TGCGCCAGCAGCCCGGGGATGATTGATGAAAAGCTGTTTTTT
14	TRBV9	-	TRBJ2-4	-	CASSAPLQRDIQYF	TGTGCCAGCAGCGCCCCCCTACAGAGGGACATTCAGTACTTC
15	TRBV15	-	TRBJ2-5	TRBD1	CATRRMTGAQETQYF	TGTGCCACTAGGCGGATGACAGGGGCACAAGAGACCCAGTACTTC
14	TRBV2	-	TRBJ2-1	-	CASSGTSSRSEQFF	TGTGCCAGCAGTGGTACCTCTAGCCGTTCTGAGCAGTTCTTC
15	TRBV25-1	few	TRBJ1-2	TRBD1	CASSAAGTGIGGYTF	TGTGCCAGCAGCGCGGCCGGGACAGGGATCGGTGGCTACACCTTC
16	TRBV11-2	many	TRBJ2-1	-	CASSESRGASYNEQFF	TGTGCCAGCAGCGAGAGTCGGGGGGCTTCCTACAATGAGCAGTTCTTC
15	TRBV10-3	many	TRBJ1-5	-	CAISESRGGNQPQHF	TGTGCCATCAGTGAGTCGAGGGGCGGCAATCAGCCCCAGCATTTT
15	TRBV3-1	-	TRBJ2-7	-	CASSPTLGRGYEQYF	TGTGCCAGCAGCCCTACTCTGGGCAGGGGCTACGAGCAGTACTTC
12	TRBV21-1	few	TRBJ2-1	-	CASSQRRSEQFF	TGTGCCAGCAGTCAAAGGAGATCTGAGCAGTTCTTC
12	TRBV29-1	-	TRBJ1-2	TRBD1	CRVQTGGYGYTF	TGCAGGGTACAAACAGGGGGGTATGGCTACACCTTC
16	TRBV7-2	many	TRBJ2-3	-	CASSPSMSGYTDTQYF	TGTGCCAGCAGTCCTTCTATGAGCGGATATACAGATACGCAGTATTTT
14	TRBV9	-	TRBJ1-1	TRBD1	CAGSPGTVNTEAFF	TGTGCCGGCAGCCCCGGGACAGTGAACACTGAAGCTTTCTTT
15	TRBV3-1	-	TRBJ2-3	-	CASSRAPGSTDTQYF	TGTGCCAGCAGCCGGGCTCCGGGGAGCACAGATACGCAGTATTTT
14	TRBV20-1	-	TRBJ1-1	-	CSARSFRSSGEAFF	TGCAGTGCTAGGTCGTTCAGGTCGTCTGGTGAAGCTTTCTTT
14	TRBV6-5	-	TRBJ2-4	-	CASSDADSRDIQYF	TGTGCCAGCAGTGACGCGGACAGTAGGGACATTCAGTACTTC
14	TRBV25-1	-	TRBJ2-1	-	CASSEAASYNEQFF	TGTGCCAGCAGTGAAGCCGCCTCCTACAATGAGCAGTTCTTC
13	TRBV5-6	-	TRBJ1-2	-	CASSLGRVDGYTF	TGTGCCAGCAGCTTAGGGCGGGTGGATGGCTACACCTTC
14	TRBV5-1	many	TRBJ2-3	-	CASRVTGGTDTQYF	TGCGCCAGCAGAGTGACTGGCGGCACAGATACGCAGTATTTT
18	TRBV23-1	-	TRBJ2-3	-	CASSQSSRRGDPTDTQYF	TGCGCCAGCAGTCAATCTTCCCGGAGGGGGGACCCCACAGATACGCAGTATTTT
13	TRBV20-1	-	TRBJ2-6	-	CSAARDGANVLTF	TGCAGTGCAGCAAGGGATGGGGCCAACGTCCTGACTTTC
15	TRBV20-1	-	TRBJ2-1	-	CSARNFQYSYNEQFF	TGCAGTGCTAGAAACTTCCAGTATAGCTACAATGAGCAGTTCTTC
13	TRBV29-1	-	TRBJ2-7	-	CSVEDFPNYEQYF	TGCAGCGTTGAAGACTTCCCAAACTACGAGCAGTACTTC
12	TRBV3-1	-	TRBJ2-1	-	CASSQRENEQFF	TGTGCCAGCAGCCAAAGGGAGAATGAGCAGTTCTTC
14	TRBV27	many	TRBJ2-7	-	CASSLWGGSYEQYF	TGTGCCAGCAGTTTATGGGGTGGGAGCTACGAGCAGTACTTC
16	TRBV20-1	many	TRBJ2-3	TRBD1	CSARDYLGTELTAQYF	TGCAGTGCTAGAGATTACCTTGGGACAGAGCTTACTGCGCAGTATTTT
14	TRBV29-1	many	TRBJ2-1	-	CSGRGTTNHNEQFF	TGCAGCGGCAGGGGGACTACGAACCACAATGAGCAGTTCTTC
14	TRBV7-2	-	TRBJ2-3	-	CASSLGGFADTQYF	TGTGCCAGCAGCTTAGGCGGGTTTGCAGATACGCAGTATTTT